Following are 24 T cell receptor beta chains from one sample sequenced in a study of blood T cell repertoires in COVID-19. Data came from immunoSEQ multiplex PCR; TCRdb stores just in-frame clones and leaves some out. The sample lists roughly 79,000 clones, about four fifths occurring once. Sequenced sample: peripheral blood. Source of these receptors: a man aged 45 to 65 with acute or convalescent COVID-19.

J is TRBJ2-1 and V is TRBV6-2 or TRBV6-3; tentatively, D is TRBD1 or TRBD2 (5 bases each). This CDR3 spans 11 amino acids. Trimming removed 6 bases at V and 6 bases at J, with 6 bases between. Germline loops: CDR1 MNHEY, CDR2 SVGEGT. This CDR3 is CASSGANEQFF. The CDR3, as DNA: TGTGCCAGCAGCGGGGCCAATGAGCAGTTCTTC.

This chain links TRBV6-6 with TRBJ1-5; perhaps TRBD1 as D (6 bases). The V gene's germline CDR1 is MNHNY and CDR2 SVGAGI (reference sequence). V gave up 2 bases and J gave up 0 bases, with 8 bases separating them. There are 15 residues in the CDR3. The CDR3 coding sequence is TGTGCCAGCAGTTACCGGGACAATAGCAATCAGCCCCAGCATTTT. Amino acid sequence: CASSYRDNSNQPQHF.

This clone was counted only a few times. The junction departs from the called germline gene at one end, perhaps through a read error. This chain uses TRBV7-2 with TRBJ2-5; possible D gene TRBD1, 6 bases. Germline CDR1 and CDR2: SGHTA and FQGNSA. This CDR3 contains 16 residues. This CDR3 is CASSLGTAAFQGTQYF. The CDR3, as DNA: TGTGCCAGCAGCTTAGGGACAGCCGCCTTCCAAGGGACCCAGTACTTC.

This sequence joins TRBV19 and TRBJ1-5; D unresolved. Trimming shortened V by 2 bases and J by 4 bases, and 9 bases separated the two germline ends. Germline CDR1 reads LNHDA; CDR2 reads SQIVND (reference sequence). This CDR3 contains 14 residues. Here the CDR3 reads CASSIRGPNQPQHF. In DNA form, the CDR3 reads TGTGCCAGTAGTATACGAGGGCCGAATCAGCCCCAGCATTTT.

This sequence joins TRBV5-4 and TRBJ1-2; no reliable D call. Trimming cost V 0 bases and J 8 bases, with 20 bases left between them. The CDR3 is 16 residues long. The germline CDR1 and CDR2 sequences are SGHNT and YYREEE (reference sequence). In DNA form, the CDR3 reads TGTGCCAGCAGCTTGGGGCCCAACGGACTGGATGACGGCTACACCTTC. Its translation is CASSLGPNGLDDGYTF. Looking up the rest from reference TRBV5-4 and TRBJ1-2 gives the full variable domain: ETGVTQSPTHLIKTRGQQVTLRCSSQSGHNTVSWYQQALGQGPQFIFQYYREEENGRGNFPPRFSGLQFPNYSSELNVNALELDDSALYLCASSLGPNGLDDGYTFGSGTRLTVV.

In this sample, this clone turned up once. This CDR3 is CASSPTSTPYNEQFF. The CDR3 DNA reads as TGTGCCAGCAGTCCCACTAGCACCCCCTACAATGAGCAGTTCTTC. V and J are TRBV6-5 and TRBJ2-1, with D tentatively TRBD2 (6 bases). Trimming removed 5 bases at V and 2 bases at J, with 13 bases between. This CDR3 region has 15 residues. CDR1 and CDR2 (germline): MNHEY, SVGAGI.

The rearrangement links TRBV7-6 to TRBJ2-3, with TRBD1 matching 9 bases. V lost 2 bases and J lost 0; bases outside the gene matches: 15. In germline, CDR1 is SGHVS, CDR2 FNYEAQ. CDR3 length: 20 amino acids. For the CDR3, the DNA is TGTGCCAGCAGCTTAAGGGCGCGCGGGACAGGGTACTCTAGCACAGATACGCAGTATTTT. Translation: CASSLRARGTGYSSTDTQYF. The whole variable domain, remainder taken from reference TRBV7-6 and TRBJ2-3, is GAGVSQSPRYKVTKRGQDVALRCDPISGHVSLYWYRQALGQGPEFLTYFNYEAQQDKSGLPNDRFSAERPEGSISTLTIQRTEQRDSAMYRCASSLRARGTGYSSTDTQYFGPGTRLTVL.

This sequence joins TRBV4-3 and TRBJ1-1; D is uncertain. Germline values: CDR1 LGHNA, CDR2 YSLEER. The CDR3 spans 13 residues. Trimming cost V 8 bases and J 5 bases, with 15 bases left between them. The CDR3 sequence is CASSKRRATEAFF. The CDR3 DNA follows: TGCGCCAGCTCAAAGAGGAGGGCGACTGAAGCTTTCTTT.

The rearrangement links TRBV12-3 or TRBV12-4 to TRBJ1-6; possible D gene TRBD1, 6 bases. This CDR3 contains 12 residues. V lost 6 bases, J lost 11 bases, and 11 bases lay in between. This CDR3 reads CASRGTNPPLHF. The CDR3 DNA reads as TGTGCCAGCAGGGGGACAAACCCACCCCTCCACTTT.

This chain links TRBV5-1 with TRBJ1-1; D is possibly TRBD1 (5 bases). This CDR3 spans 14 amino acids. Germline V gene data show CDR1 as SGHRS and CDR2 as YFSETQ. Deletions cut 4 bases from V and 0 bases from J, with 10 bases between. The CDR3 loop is CASSIAGLNTEAFF. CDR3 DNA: TGCGCCAGCAGCATAGCAGGGTTGAACACTGAAGCTTTCTTT.

The CDR3 nucleotides are TGTGCCAGCAGCTTAGAGGTCGGGTTATACGAGCAGTACTTC. Amino acids: CASSLEVGLYEQYF. The chain employs TRBV5-5 and TRBJ2-7; no clear D gene. The CDR3 loop spans 14 amino acids. Between the trimmed V and J ends, which lost 2 bases and 4 bases, there was a span of 13 bases. In germline, CDR1 is SGHKS, CDR2 YYEKEE (reference sequence).

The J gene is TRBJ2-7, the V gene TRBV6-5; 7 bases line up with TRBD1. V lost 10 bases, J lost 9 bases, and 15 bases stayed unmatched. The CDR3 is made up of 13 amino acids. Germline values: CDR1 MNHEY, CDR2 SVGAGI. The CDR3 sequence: CATILGQVGWQYF. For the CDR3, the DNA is TGTGCCACCATCCTCGGACAGGTCGGCTGGCAGTACTTC.

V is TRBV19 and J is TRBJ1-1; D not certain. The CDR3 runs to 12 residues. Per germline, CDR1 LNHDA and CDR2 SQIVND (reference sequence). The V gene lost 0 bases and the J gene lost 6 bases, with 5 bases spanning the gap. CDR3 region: CASSIEGAEAFF. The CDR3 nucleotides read TGTGCCAGTAGTATAGAGGGAGCTGAAGCTTTCTTT.

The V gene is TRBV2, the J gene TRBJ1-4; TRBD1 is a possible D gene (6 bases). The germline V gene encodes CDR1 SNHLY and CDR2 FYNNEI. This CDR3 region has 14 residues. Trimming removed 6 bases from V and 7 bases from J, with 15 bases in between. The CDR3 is CASSQRQGLEKLFF. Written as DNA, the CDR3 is TGTGCCAGCAGCCAACGGCAGGGGCTTGAAAAACTGTTTTTT.

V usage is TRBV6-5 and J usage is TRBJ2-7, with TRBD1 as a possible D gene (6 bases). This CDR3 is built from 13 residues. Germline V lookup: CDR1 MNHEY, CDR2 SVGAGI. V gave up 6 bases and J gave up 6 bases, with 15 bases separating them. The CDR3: CASSETGVFEQYF. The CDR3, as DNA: TGTGCCAGCAGCGAGACAGGTGTATTCGAGCAGTACTTC.

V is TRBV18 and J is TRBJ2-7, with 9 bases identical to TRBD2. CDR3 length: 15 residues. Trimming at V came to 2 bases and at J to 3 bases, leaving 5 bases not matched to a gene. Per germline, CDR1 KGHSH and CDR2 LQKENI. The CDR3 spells CASSPSRGGNYEQYF. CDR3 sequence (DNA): TGTGCCAGCTCACCATCGCGGGGGGGCAACTACGAGCAGTACTTC. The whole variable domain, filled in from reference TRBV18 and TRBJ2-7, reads NAGVMQNPRHLVRRRGQEARLRCSPMKGHSHVYWYRQLPEEGLKFMVYLQKENIIDESGMPKERFSAEFPKEGPSILRIQQVVRGDSAAYFCASSPSRGGNYEQYFGPGTRLTVT.

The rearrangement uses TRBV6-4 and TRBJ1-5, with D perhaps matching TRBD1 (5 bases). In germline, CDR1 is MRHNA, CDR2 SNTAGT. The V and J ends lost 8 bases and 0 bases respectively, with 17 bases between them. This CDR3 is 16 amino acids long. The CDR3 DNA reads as TGTGCCAGCCTAGACGGGGGACGGGTTAGCAATCAGCCCCAGCATTTT. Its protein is CASLDGGRVSNQPQHF.

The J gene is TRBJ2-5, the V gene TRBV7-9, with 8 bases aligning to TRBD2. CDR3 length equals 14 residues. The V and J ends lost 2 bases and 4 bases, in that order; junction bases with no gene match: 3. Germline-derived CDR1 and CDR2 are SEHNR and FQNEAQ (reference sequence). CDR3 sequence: CASSLRGGRETQYF. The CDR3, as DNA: TGTGCCAGCAGCTTACGGGGGGGCCGAGAGACCCAGTACTTC.

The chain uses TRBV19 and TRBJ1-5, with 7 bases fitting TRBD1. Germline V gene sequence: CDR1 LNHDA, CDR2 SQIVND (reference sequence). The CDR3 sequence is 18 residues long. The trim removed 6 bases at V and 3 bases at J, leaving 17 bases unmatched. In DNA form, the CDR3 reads TGTGCCAGTAGCTCCAGATACAGGGGAGGAAGGGACAATCAGCCCCAGCATTTT. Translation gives CASSSRYRGGRDNQPQHF.

CDR3 region: CASSQDTGLETQYF. The CDR3 DNA reads TGTGCCAGCAGCCAAGATACAGGGCTAGAGACCCAGTACTTC. V usage is TRBV14 and J usage is TRBJ2-5; D possibly corresponds to TRBD1 (6 bases). CDR1 SGHDN and CDR2 FVKESK come from the germline V gene. V shed 0 bases and J shed 4 bases, with 9 bases lying between them. This CDR3 is built from 14 residues.

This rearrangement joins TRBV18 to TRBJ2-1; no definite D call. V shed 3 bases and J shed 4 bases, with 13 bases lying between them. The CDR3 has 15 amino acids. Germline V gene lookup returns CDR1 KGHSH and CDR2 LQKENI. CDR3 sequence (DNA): TGTGCCAGCTCACCTGTAGAGGAAAATTACAATGAGCAGTTCTTC. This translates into CASSPVEENYNEQFF.

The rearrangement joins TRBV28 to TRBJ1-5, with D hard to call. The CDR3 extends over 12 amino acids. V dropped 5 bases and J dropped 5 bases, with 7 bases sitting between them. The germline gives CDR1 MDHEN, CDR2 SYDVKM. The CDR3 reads CASSPPYQPQHF. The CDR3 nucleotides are TGTGCCAGCAGTCCCCCATATCAGCCCCAGCATTTT.

The CDR3 sequence is CASSLGQPNTEAFF. In nucleotides, the CDR3 is TGTGCCAGCAGCTTGGGACAGCCGAACACTGAAGCTTTCTTT. The V gene is TRBV7-2, the J gene TRBJ1-1; 7 bases align to TRBD1. There are 14 residues in the CDR3. From germline, CDR1 is SGHTA and CDR2 FQGNSA. V lost 3 bases, J lost 1 base, and 2 bases stayed unmatched.

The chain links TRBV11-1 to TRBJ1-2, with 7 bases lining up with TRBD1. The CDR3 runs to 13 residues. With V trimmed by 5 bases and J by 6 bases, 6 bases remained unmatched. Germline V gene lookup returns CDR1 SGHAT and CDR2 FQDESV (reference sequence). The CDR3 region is CASSPDRLNGYTF. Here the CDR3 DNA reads TGTGCCAGCAGCCCGGACAGGTTAAATGGCTACACCTTC.